This is a list of T cell receptor beta chains from one sample in a study of OX40 agonist ivuxolimab in advanced cancers. Repertoires were generated with immunoSEQ multiplex PCR, while TCRdb's copy carries only in-frame clones and drops some. The repertoire consists of tens of thousands of clones, with approximately 90% occurring once and the leading ten covering about 0.3%. Specimen: CD4+ or CD8+ T cells sorted from blood, collected in a trial of the OX40 agonist ivuxolimab. These TCRs come from an adult with an advanced solid tumor such as melanoma, head and neck, liver or kidney cancer. The CDR3 runs from the conserved cysteine through the conserved F or W. Fields, in order: D gene, V gene, CDR3 protein. The D gene is left open where the match is weak.

d_call: NA
v_call: TRBV19
cdr3_aa: CASSRQGFNEKLFF

d_call: NA
v_call: TRBV5-1
cdr3_aa: CASMREPNTEAFF

d_call: TRBD2
v_call: TRBV28
cdr3_aa: CASNSKGGSHLSTDTQYF

d_call: TRBD2
v_call: TRBV11-2
cdr3_aa: CASSPRRLAGYEQYF

d_call: NA
v_call: TRBV11-2
cdr3_aa: CASSLASTEAFF

d_call: NA
v_call: TRBV6-1
cdr3_aa: CASSTTATYEQYF

d_call: NA
v_call: TRBV29-1
cdr3_aa: CSVGSGQDTQYF

d_call: NA
v_call: TRBV28
cdr3_aa: CASRVVGNTEAFF

d_call: NA
v_call: TRBV6-5
cdr3_aa: CASSGIQGLEQYF

d_call: NA
v_call: TRBV18
cdr3_aa: CASSPGVGSYTF

d_call: TRBD1
v_call: TRBV5-4
cdr3_aa: CASSPGQSYEQYF

d_call: NA
v_call: TRBV6-5
cdr3_aa: CASSSDGANTGELFF

d_call: NA
v_call: TRBV21-1
cdr3_aa: CASSKAPCLGTGSSYEQYF

d_call: TRBD1
v_call: TRBV4-1
cdr3_aa: CASSQAPYRGPIEQYF

d_call: TRBD1
v_call: TRBV2
cdr3_aa: CASYGQGAYGYTF

d_call: NA
v_call: TRBV5-4
cdr3_aa: CASSLETVRGATEAFF

d_call: NA
v_call: TRBV13
cdr3_aa: CASSTPQAQYGYTF

d_call: NA
v_call: TRBV5-6
cdr3_aa: CASSLLLAGETQYF

d_call: TRBD1
v_call: TRBV19
cdr3_aa: CASSIQVTGPYEQYF

d_call: NA
v_call: TRBV10-3
cdr3_aa: CAISESTQGRETQYF

d_call: NA
v_call: TRBV19
cdr3_aa: CASSNQETQYF

d_call: TRBD1
v_call: TRBV4-1
cdr3_aa: CASSQDWDRGNEKLFF

d_call: TRBD1
v_call: TRBV4-1
cdr3_aa: CASSQGRRTGAYGYTF

d_call: NA
v_call: TRBV25-1
cdr3_aa: CASSERENYEQYF

d_call: TRBD1
v_call: TRBV6-5
cdr3_aa: CASSYQPGQGSPLHF

d_call: NA
v_call: TRBV30
cdr3_aa: CAWSVGSSNEQFF

d_call: NA
v_call: TRBV4-2
cdr3_aa: CASSQDREKYSGNTIYF

d_call: TRBD1
v_call: TRBV5-1
cdr3_aa: CASTGQGAGYTF

d_call: NA
v_call: TRBV7-2
cdr3_aa: CASSLQLLITGELFF

d_call: TRBD2
v_call: TRBV7-2
cdr3_aa: CASSLWTSGVRSSYNEQFF

d_call: TRBD1
v_call: TRBV28
cdr3_aa: CASSWQGAYGYTF

d_call: NA
v_call: TRBV14
cdr3_aa: CASSRKSDSPLHF

d_call: NA
v_call: TRBV5-1
cdr3_aa: CASSLTMGGGYTF

d_call: NA
v_call: TRBV13
cdr3_aa: CASSGTFNSPLHF